The 26 T cell receptor beta chains below all came from one sample that was sequenced in a study of radiotherapy plus CTLA-4 blockade in lung cancer. Assay: immunoSEQ multiplex PCR; the TCRdb copy retains only in-frame clones and omits some. The sample holds about 80,000 clones; around 88% are singletons and the top ten take approximately 2%. The sample in question was peripheral blood, obtained from a patient treated with radiotherapy plus ipilimumab. These receptors originate from a human donor with non-small cell lung cancer who had a partial response to radiotherapy plus ipilimumab.

The chain combines TRBV19 with TRBJ1-5; 8 bases align to TRBD1. Germline CDR1 reads LNHDA; CDR2 reads SQIVND (reference sequence). The CDR3 totals 16 residues. V was clipped by 6 bases and J by 0 bases; unmatched bases: 7. DNA for the CDR3: TGTGCCAGTAGAGGACAGGGAATGTATAGCAATCAGCCCCAGCATTTT. Protein product: CASRGQGMYSNQPQHF.

The chain joins TRBV6-5 to TRBJ1-1; possibly TRBD1 for D (6 bases). Per the germline V gene, CDR1 is MNHEY and CDR2 is SVGAGI. The CDR3 has 14 residues. With 6 bases removed from V and 1 base from J, the gap between germline ends came to 12 bases. The CDR3 region is CASRLRQENTEAFF. The DNA of the CDR3 is TGTGCCAGCAGATTGAGACAGGAGAACACTGAAGCTTTCTTT.

The chain recombines TRBV6-5 with TRBJ1-4; D uncertain. Germline V CDR1 and CDR2: MNHEY, SVGAGI. The CDR3 consists of 15 residues. With 6 bases removed from V and 0 bases from J, the gap between germline ends came to 11 bases. CDR3 DNA sequence: TGTGCCAGCAGCCGGAGAGGTGCAACTAATGAAAAACTGTTTTTT. Translated: CASSRRGATNEKLFF.

The count of this clone is one. This chain connects TRBV28 to TRBJ1-5, with a possible D match to TRBD1 (5 bases). V lost 2 bases and J lost 3, with 20 bases in between. The CDR3 covers 18 residues. Germline V lookup: CDR1 MDHEN, CDR2 SYDVKM. CDR3 region: CASSLPTGRVRNNQPQHF. CDR3 in DNA: TGTGCCAGCAGTTTACCCACTGGCAGGGTACGGAACAATCAGCCCCAGCATTTT. Combining the CDR3 with reference TRBV28 and TRBJ1-5 gives the whole variable domain DVKVTQSSRYLVKRTGEKVFLECVQDMDHENMFWYRQDPGLGLRLIYFSYDVKMKEKGDIPEGYSVSREKKERFSLILESASTNQTSMYLCASSLPTGRVRNNQPQHFGDGTRLSIL.

V and J are TRBV25-1 and TRBJ1-2, with 9 bases lining up with TRBD1. Germline-derived CDR1 and CDR2 are MGHDK and SYGVNS. CDR3 length: 15 amino acids. Trimming removed 3 bases from V and 5 bases from J; junction bases left unmatched: 7. This CDR3 reads CASSDTTGQGYGYTF. The CDR3 region has the DNA TGTGCCAGCAGTGATACCACGGGACAGGGTTATGGCTACACCTTC.

The genes are TRBV7-2 and TRBJ2-7, with D possibly TRBD2 on 5 matching bases. The V and J ends lost 5 bases and 4 bases respectively, with 15 bases between them. Per the germline V gene, CDR1 is SGHTA and CDR2 is FQGNSA. CDR3 size: 14 residues. This CDR3 reads CASSQAIGEYEQYF. CDR3 nucleotide sequence: TGTGCCAGCAGCCAAGCGATCGGGGAGTACGAGCAGTACTTC. Based on the CDR3 plus reference TRBV7-2 and TRBJ2-7, the full variable domain is GAGVSQSPSNKVTEKGKDVELRCDPISGHTALYWYRQSLGQGLEFLIYFQGNSAPDKSGLPSDRFSAERTGGSVSTLTIQRTQQEDSAVYLCASSQAIGEYEQYFGPGTRLTVT.

The CDR3 DNA sequence: TGTGCCAGTAGTGAAACAGGGAACATGAACACTGAAGCTTTCTTT. Translating gives CASSETGNMNTEAFF. The rearrangement links TRBV19 to TRBJ1-1, with D possibly being TRBD1 (6 bases). Germline lookup yields CDR1 LNHDA and CDR2 SQIVND (reference sequence). The CDR3 length is 15 residues. Trimming cost V 5 bases and J 0 bases, with 13 bases left between them.

The rearrangement joins TRBV9 to TRBJ1-3, with unresolved D. Per the germline V gene, CDR1 is SGDLS and CDR2 is YYNGEE. The CDR3 spans 16 residues. V shed 0 bases and J shed 2 bases, with 12 bases lying between them. In DNA, the CDR3 is TGTGCCAGCAGCGTAGGGGCAGCTTCAACTGGAAACACCATATATTTT. Its protein is CASSVGAASTGNTIYF.

With regard to this clone: At one of its ends the junction is not consistent with the germline gene, which may arise from a read error. The chain has TRBV7-7 and TRBJ1-2; maybe TRBD1 (6 bases). The CDR3 has 15 amino acids. Germline V gene lookup returns CDR1 SSHAT and CDR2 FNYEAQ (reference sequence). The CDR3 sequence: CASSPLGGANYGYTF. CDR3 DNA: TGTGCTAGCAGCCCTCTAGGGGGAGCTAACTATGGCTACACCTTC.

The chain joins TRBV10-3 to TRBJ1-5; D is unresolved. The germline CDR1 and CDR2 sequences are ENHRY and SYGVKD. This CDR3 is 13 amino acids long. V was cut by 6 bases and J by 1 base, with 7 bases left in between. The CDR3 DNA follows: TGTGCCATCAGCACAGAAAGCAATCAGCCCCAGCATTTT. Residues: CAISTESNQPQHF.

The rearrangement links TRBV21-1 to TRBJ2-2; the DNA was not compared with TRBD1, the D call given in the table. TRBV21-1 is tagged as a pseudogene. The CDR3 runs to 17 residues. CDR3 amino acids: CASSKYSGQGLTGELFF. The CDR3 nucleotides are TGTGCCAGCAGCAAATATTCTGGACAGGGATTAACCGGGGAGCTGTTTTTT.

Comments on this clone: The junction shows a germline mismatch at one end, possibly a read error. V usage is TRBV7-7 and J usage is TRBJ1-1; D may be TRBD1 (6 bases). CDR3 length equals 18 residues. Germline CDR1 reads SSHAT; CDR2 reads FNYEAQ (reference sequence). DNA of the CDR3: TGTGCTAGCAGCTGCGAGACAGGCTCTAGGGCAATGAACACTGAAGCTTTCTTT. This codes for CASSCETGSRAMNTEAFF. Complete variable domain (other parts from reference TRBV7-7 and TRBJ1-1): GAGVSQSPRYKVTKRGQDVTLRCDPISSHATLYWYQQALGQGPEFLTYFNYEAQPDKSGLPSDRFSAERPEGSISTLTIQRTEQRDSAMYRCASSCETGSRAMNTEAFFGQGTRLTVV.

This clone was seen just once. The chain carries TRBV28 and TRBJ1-5; D might be TRBD1 (6 bases). The germline V and J ends were trimmed by 5 bases and 3 bases, with 11 bases remaining between them. The CDR3 runs 14 residues. CDR1 is MDHEN and CDR2 is SYDVKM in the germline V gene. The CDR3 loop reads CASSLTGTNQPQHF. The CDR3 bases are TGTGCCAGCAGTCTAACAGGGACCAATCAGCCCCAGCATTTT.

This sequence joins TRBV11-2 and TRBJ2-1; 9 nucleotides agree with TRBD1. CDR1 and CDR2 from the germline V gene are SGHAT and FQNNGV. Trimming removed 1 base from V and 7 bases from J; junction bases left unmatched: 8. This CDR3 region has 16 residues. The CDR3 reads CASSLGWWTGENEQFF. The CDR3 DNA reads as TGTGCCAGCAGCTTAGGTTGGTGGACAGGGGAAAATGAGCAGTTCTTC.

The V and J genes are TRBV28 and TRBJ1-1; 9 nucleotides agree with TRBD1. V lost 5 bases to trimming and J lost 11 bases; unmatched junction nucleotides: 15. The CDR3 is made up of 15 amino acids. The germline V gene has CDR1 MDHEN and CDR2 SYDVKM. DNA of the CDR3: TGTGCCAGCAGTGTCCTCCTCCGGGACAGGGCCGGGGCTTTCTTT. Residues: CASSVLLRDRAGAFF.

The gene calls are TRBV5-1 and TRBJ2-1, with D possibly TRBD2 on 5 matching bases. The ends were cut back, 8 bases at V and 2 bases at J, with 17 bases in the middle. This CDR3 has 15 residues. Germline assignment: CDR1 SGHRS and CDR2 YFSETQ. CDR3 sequence: CASCREGPTYNEQFF. CDR3 nucleotides: TGCGCCAGTTGCCGGGAAGGGCCTACCTACAATGAGCAGTTCTTC.

The chain has TRBV28 and TRBJ1-1; TRBD1 is a possible D gene (5 bases). CDR3 length equals 11 residues. Trimming removed 8 bases at V and 6 bases at J, with 10 bases between. Germline V gene lookup returns CDR1 MDHEN and CDR2 SYDVKM. The CDR3 loop reads CASYRQPEAFF. CDR3 sequence (DNA): TGTGCCAGCTACAGACAGCCTGAAGCTTTCTTT.

This rearrangement joins TRBV18 to TRBJ1-1; D may be TRBD1 (6 bases). Trimming shortened V by 1 base and J by 6 bases, and 12 bases separated the two germline ends. Germline V CDR1 and CDR2: KGHSH, LQKENI. The CDR3 has 14 residues. CDR3 nucleotides: TGTGCCAGCTCACCACAGGGGGGGGTCGCTGAAGCTTTCTTT. Its protein product is CASSPQGGVAEAFF.

This clone was observed a handful of times. The chain uses TRBV28 and TRBJ1-4, with D possibly matching TRBD1 (6 bases). Trimming left V 2 bases short and J 7 bases short, with 11 bases between. Germline values: CDR1 MDHEN, CDR2 SYDVKM. The CDR3 is 14 amino acids. The CDR3 region has the DNA TGTGCCAGCAGTTTAAGGGGGTTCGCTGAAAAACTGTTTTTT. Encoded protein: CASSLRGFAEKLFF.

The chain joins TRBV28 to TRBJ1-2, with 7 nucleotides matching TRBD1. Unmatched junction bases numbered 6, after V lost 6 bases and J lost 8 bases. CDR3 size: 12 residues. Looked up from germline, CDR1 is MDHEN and CDR2 is SYDVKM. The CDR3 DNA reads TGTGCCAGCAGCCGATCGACAGGGGGCTACACCTTC. It specifies CASSRSTGGYTF.

V and J are TRBV5-4 and TRBJ2-3; 9 nucleotides agree with TRBD1. Trimming removed 7 bases from V and 0 bases from J; junction bases left unmatched: 3. Germline V gene sequence: CDR1 SGHNT, CDR2 YYREEE (reference sequence). The CDR3 consists of 14 residues. The CDR3 coding sequence is TGTGCCAGCGGGGGGACAGGGAGCACAGATACGCAGTATTTT. The encoded protein is CASGGTGSTDTQYF. Full variable domain (outside the CDR3, taken from reference TRBV5-4 and TRBJ2-3): ETGVTQSPTHLIKTRGQQVTLRCSSQSGHNTVSWYQQALGQGPQFIFQYYREEENGRGNFPPRFSGLQFPNYSSELNVNALELDDSALYLCASGGTGSTDTQYFGPGTRLTVL.

The rearrangement joins TRBV4-1 to TRBJ1-1, with 8 bases identical to TRBD1. Looked up from germline, CDR1 is MGHRA and CDR2 is YSYEKL. The CDR3 is 14 residues long. J gave up 4 bases and V 5 bases, and 6 bases lay outside the gene matches. CDR3 protein: CASSGNTGGTEAFF. The CDR3 region has the DNA TGCGCCAGCAGCGGGAATACAGGGGGCACTGAAGCTTTCTTT.

This clone appeared a few times. The chain links TRBV28 to TRBJ1-4; TRBD1 agrees at 8 bases. Germline CDR1 is MDHEN and CDR2 is SYDVKM. The V gene end was trimmed by 4 bases and the J gene end by 14 bases; junction bases not matched to a gene: 9. This CDR3 is built from 13 residues. The CDR3 loop reads CASSSGQGFNLFF. The CDR3 DNA reads TGTGCCAGCAGTTCCGGACAGGGCTTCAACCTGTTTTTT.

The J gene is TRBJ2-1, the V gene TRBV19; 9 bases fit TRBD2. V trimming: 6 bases; J trimming: 7 bases; junction bases outside the gene matches: 13. The CDR3 totals 16 residues. Germline V CDR1 and CDR2: LNHDA, SQIVND (reference sequence). The CDR3 loop reads CASSSIGLAGLNEQFF. CDR3 DNA sequence: TGTGCCAGTAGCTCAATCGGGCTAGCGGGGTTGAATGAGCAGTTCTTC.

J is TRBJ2-1 and V is TRBV4-1; possibly TRBD1 for D (5 bases). V was shortened by 5 bases and J by 5 bases, with 13 bases between the two germline ends. Germline CDR1 is MGHRA and CDR2 is YSYEKL. The length of the CDR3 is 14 residues. The CDR3 DNA sequence: TGCGCCAGCAGCAGTCGTGACAGCCACAATGAGCAGTTCTTC. This encodes CASSSRDSHNEQFF.

This chain links TRBV28 with TRBJ2-5, with D tentatively TRBD1 (6 bases). Trimming took off 5 bases at V and 2 bases at J, with 21 bases between the two ends. Looked up from germline, CDR1 is MDHEN and CDR2 is SYDVKM. This CDR3 region has 17 residues. CDR3: CASSHLGANVIQETQYF. The CDR3 DNA reads TGTGCCAGCAGTCATCTGGGGGCTAACGTTATACAAGAGACCCAGTACTTC.